Here is one TCR beta chain with its context. What it binds is unknown. TCRdb's table, derived via immunoSEQ multiplex PCR, lists solely in-frame clones and lacks some. Seen here are around 95,000 clones, approximately 90% observed once, and the top ten hold 0.5% to 0.65%. The CDR3 is made up of 16 amino acids. Trimming stripped 1 base from V and 1 base from J, with 13 bases between. CDR1 and CDR2 (germline): LGHNA, YNFKEQ. The sample originates from a study of OX40 agonist ivuxolimab in advanced cancers. Turning to the study itself: Earlier anti-PD-1, anti-PD-L1 or anti-CTLA-4 therapy was permitted; about 39% had received some.

Overall study findings and caveats: The mean number of expanded clones was higher in CD8+ T cells than in CD4+. The CD4+ and CD8+ T cells in the blood had expanded clonally by week 6 at 0.1 to 3.0 mg/kg. Among the nonresponders, some also had low normalized T-cell clonal expansion.

The sequence was obtained from an adult with an advanced solid tumor such as melanoma, head and neck, liver or kidney cancer. The source material was CD4+ or CD8+ T cells sorted from blood, sampled in a trial of the OX40 agonist ivuxolimab. This rearrangement joins TRBV4-2 to TRBJ1-1; no clear D gene. The CDR3 nucleotides are TGTGCCAGCAGCCAAGTTAGGGCCTTATCGAACACTGAAGCTTTCTTT. Its translation is CASSQVRALSNTEAFF.